This T cell receptor beta chain was obtained from a study of cytomegalovirus exposure and HLA in healthy donors. Across the study: Earlier, 100 million or so unique TCR beta sequences were recovered from roughly 200 million T cells by an analysis. General study findings and limits: In a later analysis, the majority of CMV-associated beta chains seemingly showed HLA restriction.

PCR used 60 Vbeta primers and 13 Jbeta primers. TCRdb's copy holds only in-frame clones and misses some; the assay was immunoSEQ multiplex PCR. This table lists just over 40,000 clones. Note on this clone: Its specificity is unknown.

Sequencing was performed on PBMCs. The TCR originated in a man in his thirties or forties in good health and CMV-seronegative.

CDR3 bases: TGTGCCAGCAGTTTATCCGGGACATTGAACACTGAAGCTTTCTTT. This encodes CASSLSGTLNTEAFF. The rearrangement uses TRBV6-5 and TRBJ1-1; D perhaps matches TRBD1 (6 bases). This CDR3 contains 15 residues. In germline, CDR1 is MNHEY, CDR2 SVGAGI. V was trimmed by 4 bases and J by 0 bases, leaving 12 bases between them.